A single sample gave rise to the 30 T cell receptor beta chains below, sequenced in a study of blood T cell repertoires in COVID-19. Profiling relied on immunoSEQ multiplex PCR, and the TCRdb table lists in-frame clones only, not all of them. The profile covers 40,000 to 60,000 clones, with around 85% appearing a single time and less than 6.5% taken by the ten largest. Specimen: peripheral blood. These receptors originate from a woman aged 60-75 years with acute or convalescent COVID-19.

V usage is TRBV3-1 (or the pseudogene TRBV3-2) and J usage is TRBJ1-1; 7 bases are a match to TRBD1. CDR1 and CDR2 (germline): LGHDT, YNNKEL (reference sequence). V was clipped by 6 bases and J by 4 bases; unmatched bases: 5. CDR3 size: 13 residues. The CDR3 loop reads CASSPTGVTEAFF. For the CDR3, the DNA is TGTGCCAGCAGTCCTACAGGGGTCACTGAAGCTTTCTTT.

This clone appeared a single time. The chain employs TRBV4-3 and TRBJ2-5, with D perhaps matching TRBD2 (6 bases). CDR1 is LGHNA, CDR2 YSLEER, per germline. The CDR3 is made up of 15 amino acids. Trimming removed 0 bases at V and 5 bases at J, with 13 bases between. CDR3 nucleotides: TGCGCCAGCAGCCAAGAGGGGGGTCGGGGGGAGACCCAGTACTTC. It specifies CASSQEGGRGETQYF.

The chain combines TRBV7-2 with TRBJ1-1; D possibly corresponds to TRBD1 (5 bases). V lost 1 base, J lost 4 bases, and 10 bases lay in between. This CDR3 contains 14 residues. The germline V gene has CDR1 SGHTA and CDR2 FQGNSA. Here the CDR3 reads CASSLVGQATEAFF. CDR3 coding DNA: TGTGCCAGCAGCTTAGTCGGACAAGCCACTGAAGCTTTCTTT. Combining the CDR3 with reference TRBV7-2 and TRBJ1-1 gives the whole variable domain GAGVSQSPSNKVTEKGKDVELRCDPISGHTALYWYRQSLGQGLEFLIYFQGNSAPDKSGLPSDRFSAERTGGSVSTLTIQRTQQEDSAVYLCASSLVGQATEAFFGQGTRLTVV.

This sequence joins TRBV3-1 (or the pseudogene TRBV3-2) and TRBJ1-2, with no clear D. Trimming left V 4 bases short and J 1 base short, with 4 bases between. CDR3 length equals 12 residues. CDR1 and CDR2 from the germline V gene are LGHDT and YNNKEL (reference sequence). The CDR3: CASSRGNYGYTF. CDR3 in DNA: TGTGCCAGCAGCCGAGGTAACTATGGCTACACCTTC.

The V gene is TRBV19, the J gene TRBJ1-2; D is unresolved. The CDR3 extends over 12 amino acids. Between the trimmed V and J ends, which lost 5 bases and 7 bases, there was a span of 11 bases. CDR1 LNHDA and CDR2 SQIVND come from the germline V gene (reference sequence). CDR3 sequence: CASSPGMGGYTF. The DNA of the CDR3 is TGTGCCAGTAGTCCGGGGATGGGTGGCTACACCTTC.

V usage is TRBV12-3 or TRBV12-4 and J usage is TRBJ2-1; tentatively, D is TRBD2 (5 bases). V shed 8 bases and J shed 10 bases, with 15 bases lying between them. The CDR3 consists of 12 residues. The CDR3 sequence: CASSFSEREQFF. In DNA, the CDR3 is TGTGCCAGCTCCTTTTCAGAGCGGGAGCAGTTCTTC.

The V and J genes are TRBV6-5 and TRBJ1-4; 10 bases agree with TRBD1. CDR1 and CDR2 from the germline V gene are MNHEY and SVGAGI. The junction had 6 bases not matched to a gene; V was cut back by 6 bases and J by 5 bases. CDR3 length: 15 amino acids. CDR3 sequence (DNA): TGTGCCAGCAGCAGCGGGGGACAGGGGAATGAAAAACTGTTTTTT. Translated, it gives CASSSGGQGNEKLFF.

As DNA, the CDR3 is TGTGCCAGCAGTTATGCCCCGGGACAGCTCAATCAGCCCCAGCATTTT. Its protein is CASSYAPGQLNQPQHF. The V call is TRBV6-6, the J call TRBJ1-5; 7 positions agree with TRBD1. The CDR3 sequence is 16 residues long. Per germline, CDR1 MNHNY and CDR2 SVGAGI (reference sequence). Trimming cost V 3 bases and J 3 bases; bases outside gene matches: 8.

The rearrangement links TRBV9 to TRBJ1-1; no clear D. Trimming pared 4 bases from V and 0 bases from J, leaving 7 bases between. Germline V CDR1 and CDR2: SGDLS, YYNGEE. The CDR3 loop spans 13 amino acids. This CDR3 reads CASSSSLNTEAFF. CDR3 coding DNA: TGTGCCAGCAGCTCTTCTCTGAACACTGAAGCTTTCTTT.

The genes are TRBV3-1 (or the pseudogene TRBV3-2) and TRBJ2-3; 7 nucleotides align to TRBD2. Germline-derived CDR1 and CDR2 are LGHDT and YNNKEL (reference sequence). After removal of 1 base from V and 0 bases from J, the junction contained 4 bases not matched to a gene. This CDR3 has 16 residues. CDR3 in amino acids: CASSQVLAASTDTQYF. The CDR3 nucleotides read TGTGCCAGCAGCCAAGTTCTAGCGGCTAGCACAGATACGCAGTATTTT.

The rearrangement links TRBV11-1 to TRBJ2-5; perhaps TRBD1 as D (6 bases). This CDR3 region has 16 residues. Trimming stripped 4 bases from V and 6 bases from J, with 21 bases between. Germline V gives CDR1 SGHAT, CDR2 FQDESV (reference sequence). In DNA form, the CDR3 reads TGTGCCAGCAGCTCGCCCGGGTGGGGGCGGATGAAGACCCAGTACTTC. Protein product: CASSSPGWGRMKTQYF.

The J gene is TRBJ1-4, the V gene TRBV2, with 7 nucleotides matching TRBD1. With V trimmed by 6 bases and J by 5 bases, 9 bases remained unmatched. Germline V lookup: CDR1 SNHLY, CDR2 FYNNEI. This CDR3 spans 15 amino acids. CDR3 protein: CASRATGENNEKLFF. Written as DNA, the CDR3 is TGTGCCAGCAGGGCAACAGGGGAAAACAATGAAAAACTGTTTTTT.

This chain uses TRBV7-9 with TRBJ2-2, with D hard to call. Germline values: CDR1 SEHNR, CDR2 FQNEAQ (reference sequence). This CDR3 region has 17 residues. V was clipped by 2 bases and J by 2 bases, with 15 bases between them. CDR3 in DNA: TGTGCCAGCAGCTTACCTCAGCGCCCTCGAAACACCGGGGAGCTGTTTTTT. This encodes CASSLPQRPRNTGELFF.

The chain joins TRBV15 to TRBJ1-5, with 8 bases aligning to TRBD1. Trimming took 4 bases from V and 2 from J; bases not matched to a gene: 4. CDR1 LNHNV and CDR2 YYDKDF come from the germline V gene (reference sequence). The length of the CDR3 is 15 residues. CDR3 DNA sequence: TGTGCCACCAGCAAGGACAGGGCTCGCAATCAGCCCCAGCATTTT. This encodes CATSKDRARNQPQHF.

This clone came up once. Other DNA sequences of this sample code for an identical CDR3. This chain connects TRBV5-1 to TRBJ2-3; D is uncertain. V lost 0 bases and J 5 bases, leaving 7 bases between the germline ends. This CDR3 comprises 13 residues. The V gene's germline CDR1 is SGHRS and CDR2 YFSETQ. Here the CDR3 DNA reads TGCGCCAGCAGCTTGGCCCTCAGAGATACGCAGTATTTT. Translated, it gives CASSLALRDTQYF.

V gene TRBV6-5 combines with J gene TRBJ1-1; D is ambiguous. The V end lost 5 bases, the J end lost 3 bases, and 10 bases lay between the germline ends. Germline V CDR1 and CDR2: MNHEY, SVGAGI. The CDR3 runs 13 residues. The CDR3 DNA is TGTGCCAGCAGTATAGACGGAGACACTGAAGCTTTCTTT. This codes for CASSIDGDTEAFF.

The chain combines TRBV11-3 with TRBJ1-1; no clear D. The V gene's germline CDR1 is SGHNT and CDR2 YENEEA. The CDR3 has 15 residues. Trimming took 5 bases from V and 0 from J, leaving 13 bases between them. As DNA, the CDR3 is TGTGCCAGCAGCCATAGTTACCCGCTGAACACTGAAGCTTTCTTT. This gives the protein CASSHSYPLNTEAFF.

The V and J genes are TRBV4-1 and TRBJ2-1, with 10 bases fitting TRBD2. The trim removed 0 bases at V and 8 bases at J, leaving 10 bases unmatched. The CDR3 is 17 residues long. Per germline, CDR1 MGHRA and CDR2 YSYEKL. The DNA for the CDR3 is TGCGCCAGCAGCCAAGATTTTTCTAGCGGGAGAGGGGATGAGCAGTTCTTC. As protein: CASSQDFSSGRGDEQFF.

The chain has TRBV5-4 and TRBJ2-3; no firm D call. The V and J ends lost 0 bases and 1 base respectively, with 6 bases between them. There are 14 residues in the CDR3. CDR1 and CDR2 from the germline V gene are SGHNT and YYREEE (reference sequence). CDR3 bases: TGTGCCAGCAGCTTGGAGGCGGGCACAGATACGCAGTATTTT. Translated: CASSLEAGTDTQYF.

The chain recombines TRBV19 with TRBJ2-1; 8 bases fit TRBD1. V was pared by 10 bases and J by 5 bases, with 7 bases of the junction left unmatched. Germline V gene sequence: CDR1 LNHDA, CDR2 SQIVND (reference sequence). The CDR3 contains 13 residues. CDR3 residues: CAIKGGQDNEQFF. CDR3 sequence (DNA): TGTGCCATCAAAGGGGGACAGGACAATGAGCAGTTCTTC.

The chain links TRBV7-3 to TRBJ1-2, with D hard to call. Per the germline V gene, CDR1 is SGHTA and CDR2 is FQGTGA. This CDR3 is 13 amino acids long. The V end lost 3 bases, the J end lost 3 bases, and 8 bases lay between the germline ends. The CDR3: CASSLNPDYGYTF. The CDR3 nucleotides are TGTGCCAGCAGCTTGAATCCAGACTATGGCTACACCTTC.

The DNA of the CDR3 is TGTACCGTGGGGACAGGGGTTTACACTGAAGCTTTCTTT. This encodes CTVGTGVYTEAFF. The chain is built from TRBV12-3 or TRBV12-4 and TRBJ1-1; TRBD1 matches 10 bases. The CDR3 extends over 13 amino acids.

The DNA for the CDR3 is TGTGCCAGCAGGAGAACTAGTAAGGGGGCAGATACGCAGTATTTT. Encoded protein: CASRRTSKGADTQYF. The chain recombines TRBV6-5 with TRBJ2-3, with a tentative D call TRBD1 (6 bases). Trimming took 6 bases from V and 4 from J, leaving 17 bases between them. This CDR3 has 15 residues. CDR1 is MNHEY, CDR2 SVGAGI, per germline.

The gene calls are TRBV27 and TRBJ1-2, with D maybe TRBD1 (6 bases). The V gene lost 3 bases and the J gene lost 2 bases, with 10 bases spanning the gap. CDR3 length equals 14 residues. Germline V gene lookup returns CDR1 MNHEY and CDR2 SMNVEV (reference sequence). The CDR3 DNA reads TGTGCCAGCAGTTTCCTGGACAGAAACTATGGCTACACCTTC. Translating gives CASSFLDRNYGYTF.

The V call is TRBV7-8, the J call TRBJ1-6; 8 nucleotides align to TRBD1. V shed 4 bases and J 6 bases; nucleotides not matched to a gene: 14. CDR1 is SGHVS, CDR2 FQNEAQ, per germline. The CDR3 runs 18 residues. This CDR3 reads CASSSRQGFSNLNSPLHF. In DNA form, the CDR3 reads TGTGCCAGCAGCTCGAGACAGGGGTTCAGCAATCTTAATTCACCCCTCCACTTT.

Only a few counts were recorded for this clone. V is TRBV10-3 and J is TRBJ1-3, with D tentatively TRBD1 (6 bases). Germline V lookup: CDR1 ENHRY, CDR2 SYGVKD. Trimming removed 3 bases at V and 4 bases at J, with 31 bases between. This CDR3 comprises 21 residues. Written as DNA, the CDR3 is TGTGCCATCAGTGAACCCACCAAGAATGAGAGGGGGAATCGTGGAGGAAACACCATATATTTT. This codes for CAISEPTKNERGNRGGNTIYF.

This chain connects TRBV11-2 to TRBJ1-4; 8 nucleotides align to TRBD1. The CDR3 length is 13 residues. The V gene end was trimmed by 3 bases and the J gene end by 9 bases; junction bases not matched to a gene: 3. CDR1 is SGHAT and CDR2 is FQNNGV in the germline V gene. The CDR3 region is CASSLDRDQKLFF. The CDR3 DNA reads as TGTGCCAGCAGCTTGGACAGGGATCAAAAACTGTTTTTT.

The genes are TRBV25-1 and TRBJ2-3, with D perhaps TRBD1 (5 bases). This CDR3 region has 15 residues. Trimming shortened V by 10 bases and J by 3 bases, and 20 bases separated the two germline ends. Germline lookup yields CDR1 MGHDK and CDR2 SYGVNS. CDR3 in DNA: TGTGCCACCCTCCGGCAGGGTGGTCTTACAGATACGCAGTATTTT. It specifies CATLRQGGLTDTQYF.

The genes are TRBV3-1 (or the pseudogene TRBV3-2) and TRBJ1-2; D gene unclear. Germline V gene sequence: CDR1 LGHDT, CDR2 YNNKEL (reference sequence). The CDR3 has 14 amino acids. The germline V and J ends were trimmed by 4 bases and 2 bases, with 11 bases remaining between them. The CDR3 loop is CASSLGSRNYGYTF. DNA of the CDR3: TGTGCCAGCAGCCTCGGGAGCCGGAACTATGGCTACACCTTC.

This clone appeared once. The chain recombines TRBV5-1 with TRBJ2-2, with 8 bases lining up with TRBD2. Unmatched junction bases numbered 4, after V lost 7 bases and J lost 5 bases. This CDR3 is built from 13 residues. CDR1 SGHRS and CDR2 YFSETQ come from the germline V gene. The CDR3 region is CASARGGTGELFF. Here the CDR3 DNA reads TGCGCCAGCGCCCGGGGGGGAACCGGGGAGCTGTTTTTT.